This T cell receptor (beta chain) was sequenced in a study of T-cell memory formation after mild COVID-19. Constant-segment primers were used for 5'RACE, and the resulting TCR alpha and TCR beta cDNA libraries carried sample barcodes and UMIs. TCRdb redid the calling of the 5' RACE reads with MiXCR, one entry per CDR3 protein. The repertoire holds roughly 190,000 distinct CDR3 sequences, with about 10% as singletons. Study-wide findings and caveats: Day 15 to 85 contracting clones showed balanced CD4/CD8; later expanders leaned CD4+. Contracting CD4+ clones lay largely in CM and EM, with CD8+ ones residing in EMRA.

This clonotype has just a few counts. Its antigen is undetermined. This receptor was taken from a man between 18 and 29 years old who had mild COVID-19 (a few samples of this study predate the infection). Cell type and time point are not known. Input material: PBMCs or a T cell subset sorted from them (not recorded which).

CDR3: CSAGRHLMNTEAFF. The CDR3 DNA is TGCAGTGCTGGCAGACACCTCATGAACACTGAAGCTTTCTTT. This sequence joins TRBV20-1 and TRBJ1-1; D not resolved. V lost 5 bases and J lost 0, with 13 bases in between. From germline, CDR1 is DFQATT and CDR2 SNEGSKA (reference sequence). There are 14 residues in the CDR3.